What follows are 11 T cell receptor beta chains derived from one specimen sequenced in a study of Graves' ophthalmopathy and Graves' hyperthyroidism. Using RNA transcripts, the TCR beta CDR3 regions were amplified. First-round RT-PCR with HTBI primers preceded a second-round multiplex PCR. TCRdb called the multiplex PCR reads again in MiXCR, with one record for every CDR3 protein. The table includes 300,000 to 400,000 distinct CDR3 sequences, 15% to 20% detected once. Input material: peripheral blood. Receptors were obtained from an adult man with Graves' ophthalmopathy.

This clonotype occurred many times. The J gene is TRBJ1-1, the V gene TRBV11-2; D gene ambiguous. The CDR3 has 14 residues. CDR1 and CDR2 from the germline V gene are SGHAT and FQNNGV. V lost 7 bases to trimming and J lost 9 bases, with 21 bases between them. The CDR3 region is CASTIKARALKAFF. The CDR3 nucleotides read TGTGCCAGCACCATAAAAGCACGAGCTTTGAAAGCTTTCTTT.

This clonotype was recorded many times. The chain employs TRBV6-2 or TRBV6-3 and TRBJ2-5; D call uncertain. This CDR3 comprises 14 residues. Germline V lookup: CDR1 MNHEY, CDR2 SVGEGT. V lost 6 bases, J lost 0 bases, and 11 bases lay in between. CDR3 DNA sequence: TGTGCCAGCAGAAACTACAAGAACCAAGAGACCCAGTACTTC. It specifies CASRNYKNQETQYF.

This clonotype was picked up many times. The V and J genes are TRBV20-1 and TRBJ1-1; D might be TRBD1 (5 bases). Germline lookup yields CDR1 DFQATT and CDR2 SNEGSKA (reference sequence). The CDR3 runs to 13 residues. V lost 4 bases and J lost 5, with 14 bases in between. The DNA for the CDR3 is TGCAGTGCTACGGAGGGGACGGAAACTGAAGCTTTCTTT. Protein: CSATEGTETEAFF.

Comment on this clonotype: This clone may be a read error of a much larger clone one base away. This sequence joins TRBV20-1 and TRBJ2-3; 10 nucleotides align to TRBD2. The length of the CDR3 is 15 residues. The germline gives CDR1 DFQATT, CDR2 SNEGSKA (reference sequence). V lost 7 bases, J lost 3 bases, and 10 bases stayed unmatched. The CDR3 region is CSVITGTSATDTQYF. CDR3 DNA: TGCAGTGTCATCACCGGGACTAGCGCGACAGATACGCAGTATTTT.

A word on this clonotype: This may stem from a read error, because a much larger clone lies one nucleotide away. The V and J genes are TRBV27 and TRBJ2-7, with no clear D. Deletions cut 5 bases from V and 5 bases from J, with 10 bases between. The CDR3 contains 12 residues. Germline V CDR1 and CDR2: MNHEY, SMNVEV (reference sequence). DNA for the CDR3: TGTGCCAGCAGTCCCAGCTGGCACGAGCAGTACTTC. Its protein product is CASSPSWHEQYF.

This clonotype was seen repeatedly, ten times or more. This chain connects TRBV6-2 or TRBV6-3 to TRBJ2-7; 7 nucleotides line up with TRBD2. CDR3 length: 17 residues. V shed 2 bases and J 3 bases; nucleotides not matched to a gene: 13. Germline V lookup: CDR1 MNHEY, CDR2 SVGEGT. The CDR3 DNA reads TGTGCCAGCAGTTACGACGTTTCGGGGGGATTTATCTACGAGCAGTACTTC. Translating gives CASSYDVSGGFIYEQYF.

The chain employs TRBV11-1 and TRBJ1-2; 7 nucleotides line up with TRBD1. Germline trimming cut 5 bases from V and 6 bases from J; bases unmatched to any gene: 9. Germline-derived CDR1 and CDR2 are SGHAT and FQDESV (reference sequence). The CDR3 consists of 14 residues. DNA of the CDR3: TGTGCCAGCAGCGGTGCGACAGGGTGGGATGGCTACACCTTC. Its protein product is CASSGATGWDGYTF.

This clonotype was recorded many times. The chain combines TRBV2 with TRBJ2-7; D is unresolved. CDR1 is SNHLY and CDR2 is FYNNEI in the germline V gene. CDR3 size: 12 residues. Trimming cost V 8 bases and J 0 bases, with 8 bases left between them. The CDR3: CASAPDSYEQYF. The CDR3 DNA reads as TGTGCCAGCGCGCCAGACTCCTACGAGCAGTACTTC. Variable domain in full (rest from reference TRBV2 and TRBJ2-7): EPEVTQTPSHQVTQMGQEVILRCVPISNHLYFYWYRQILGQKVEFLVSFYNNEISEKSEIFDDQFSVERPDGSNFTLKIRSTKLEDSAMYFCASAPDSYEQYFGPGTRLTVT.

This clonotype came up many times. The chain is built from TRBV9 and TRBJ1-6; no clear D. The CDR3 is 12 residues long. Germline V gene sequence: CDR1 SGDLS, CDR2 YYNGEE. The V end lost 1 base, the J end lost 8 bases, and 4 bases lay between the germline ends. CDR3 nucleotides: TGTGCCAGCAGCGTAATGGATTCACCCCTCCACTTT. This codes for CASSVMDSPLHF.

This clonotype was seen repeatedly, ten times or more. The chain combines TRBV20-1 with TRBJ2-7; D gene unclear. V lost 3 bases and J lost 1, with 7 bases in between. The V gene's germline CDR1 is DFQATT and CDR2 SNEGSKA (reference sequence). CDR3 size: 12 residues. The CDR3 coding sequence is TGCAGTGCTAGGTCTATATCCTACGAGCAGTACTTC. Its protein product is CSARSISYEQYF.

This sequence joins TRBV24-1 and TRBJ2-2; D might be TRBD1 (6 bases). The length of the CDR3 is 15 residues. Germline CDR1 and CDR2: KGHDR and SFDVKD. The V end was cut by 3 bases, the J end by 6 bases, with 13 bases between. Here the CDR3 DNA reads TGTGCCACCAGTGATGCTTACAGGGTTTCCGGGGAGCTGTTTTTT. Its protein is CATSDAYRVSGELFF.